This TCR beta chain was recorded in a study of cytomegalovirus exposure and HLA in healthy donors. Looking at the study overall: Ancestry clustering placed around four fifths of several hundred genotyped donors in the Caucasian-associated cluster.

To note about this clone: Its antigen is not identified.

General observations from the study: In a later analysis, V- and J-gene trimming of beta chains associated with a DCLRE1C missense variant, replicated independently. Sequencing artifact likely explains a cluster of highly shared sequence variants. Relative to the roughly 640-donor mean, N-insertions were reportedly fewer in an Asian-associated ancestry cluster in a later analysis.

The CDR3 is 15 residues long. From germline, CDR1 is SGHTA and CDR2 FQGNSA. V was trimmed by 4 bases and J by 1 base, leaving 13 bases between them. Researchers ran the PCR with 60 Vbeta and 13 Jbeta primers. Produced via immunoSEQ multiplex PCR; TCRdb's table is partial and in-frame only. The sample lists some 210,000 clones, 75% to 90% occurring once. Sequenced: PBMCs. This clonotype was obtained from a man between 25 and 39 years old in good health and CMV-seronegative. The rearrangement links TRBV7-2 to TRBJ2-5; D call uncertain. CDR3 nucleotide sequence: TGTGCCAGCAGCTCTTTCGGAACGGGCCAAGAGACCCAGTACTTC. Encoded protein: CASSSFGTGQETQYF.